This T cell receptor (beta chain) appears in the sequencing data of a study of T cells expressing NK-cell markers. Study information: CD3+CD56+NKG2C+, CD3+CD56+NKG2C- and CD3+CD56-NKG2C+ T cells, once sorted, supplied the TCR beta repertoires. One of eight sequenced donors was HCMV-seronegative; the other seven were seropositive.

The CDR3 sequence is 17 residues long. Concerning this clonotype: The antigen is undetermined.

Study-wide findings and caveats: Certain NKG2C+ T cell clones were expanded, and their HCMV specificity remained unclear.

TCRdb reprocessed the 5' RACE reads; each CDR3 protein has one entry and no DNA is given. The sample features some 390,000 distinct CDR3 sequences, with roughly a tenth in its top ten. This chain connects TRBV12-3 or TRBV12-4 to TRBJ1-1; TCRdb names TRBD1, which stays unverified in the absence of DNA. Sequencing was done on a sample of blood T cells: a sorted CD56 or NKG2C T cell subset, CD4+ or CD8+ T cells, or bulk PBMC T cells (not recorded which). This sequence originates from a woman aged 50 to 65 in good health. This chain's CDR3 is CASSQRQARGENTEAFF.